The clone carrying this T cell receptor (beta chain) was seen a single time. The data are from a study of T cell changes during pregnancy in multiple sclerosis. The repertoire was sequenced with immunoSEQ multiplex PCR; TCRdb's copy has only in-frame clones and lacks some. The sample records approximately 100,000 clones, 90% to 95% being singletons. The material sequenced was peripheral blood, taken in the third trimester of pregnancy. The receptor's source is a female donor with multiple sclerosis, enrolled in a pregnancy study.

The CDR3 DNA is TGTGCCAGCACACAGGGGGTGGGCGAACGCACTGAAGCTTTCTTT. Translated, it gives CASTQGVGERTEAFF. The chain uses TRBV28 and TRBJ1-1; the match to TRBD1 covers 8 bases. Trimming removed 7 bases from V and 4 bases from J; junction bases left unmatched: 11. The CDR3 sequence is 15 residues long. Germline loops: CDR1 MDHEN, CDR2 SYDVKM.